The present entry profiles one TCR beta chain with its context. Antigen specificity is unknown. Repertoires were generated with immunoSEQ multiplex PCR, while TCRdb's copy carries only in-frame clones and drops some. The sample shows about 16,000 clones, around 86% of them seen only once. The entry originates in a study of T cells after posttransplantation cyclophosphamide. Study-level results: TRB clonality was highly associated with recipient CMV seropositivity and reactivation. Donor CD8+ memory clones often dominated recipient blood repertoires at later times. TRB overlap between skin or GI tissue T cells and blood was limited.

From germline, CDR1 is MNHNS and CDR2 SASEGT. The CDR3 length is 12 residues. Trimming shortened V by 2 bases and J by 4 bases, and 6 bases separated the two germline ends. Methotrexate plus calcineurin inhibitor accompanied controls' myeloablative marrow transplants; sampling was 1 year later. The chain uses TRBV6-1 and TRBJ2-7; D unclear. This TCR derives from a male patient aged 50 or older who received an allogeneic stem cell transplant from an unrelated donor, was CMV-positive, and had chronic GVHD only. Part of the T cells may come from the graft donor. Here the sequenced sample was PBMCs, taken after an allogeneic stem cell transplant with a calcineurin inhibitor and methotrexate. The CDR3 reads CASSEIAYEQYF. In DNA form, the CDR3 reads TGTGCCAGCAGTGAAATCGCGTACGAGCAGTACTTC.